The subject of this entry is one T cell receptor beta chain. The antigen this receptor binds is unknown. No base quality values were provided; no much bigger clone lies one nucleotide off. This entry comes from a study of long-term antiretroviral therapy in people with HIV (dated by TCRdb to about 2022). With regard to the full study: Collection of the earliest samples took place about a decade ahead of the 2015 WHO recommendation for immediate ART, at a time when ART was typically delayed until CD4 counts fell. No cross-contamination during QIAcube processing turned up in test extractions that ran a monoclonal T-cell line alongside 25 to 35 polyclonal samples. This retrospective serial study examined whether starting ART and sustained HIV suppression were associated with changes in the composition and diversity of the TRB repertoire in peripheral blood. About 35% of the 30 participants with HIV were female. A total of about 180 cryopreserved PBMC samples were contributed to the cohort by 30 adults with confirmed HIV infection, with samples collected serially over a mean of around 6 years (range 1-12). Paper-wide results and their limitations: Inferences about post-ART repertoire changes were limited because no data were available on ART adherence, viral resistance or therapy changes. Because pre-ART samples had limited cell numbers, profiling was done on unsorted PBMC rather than on sorted CD4+ and CD8+ T cells. The samples span the years 2004 to 2017, and the ART regimens used may be less effective than current regimens. Starting ART was linked to a significant rise in TRB diversity, yet even with long-term ART the diversity remained significantly lower than in transplant donor controls. At every time point, the repertoire was dominated by expanded TRB clones first identified before ART initiation, although this dominance fluctuated and, in many PLHIV, declined after ART. Limited PBMC availability meant only the TCR beta chain was sequenced, without alpha chain pairing. Narrower CDR3 length ranges were observed in HIV repertoires than in controls, and an antigen-experienced repertoire with only a slight naive shift after ART was suggested by the network structure.

Participants were included only if at least one PBMC sample before ART initiation and at least two post-ART samples were available. All participants with HIV were treated in the United States of America. Cryopreserved samples of about 0.95-11 million PBMC were thawed and washed before DNA extraction. At the time of the earliest PBMC sample, participants with HIV were aged between about 20 and 60 years. Per participant, PBMC samples came from 1-4 timepoints prior to ART initiation and 2-8 timepoints following ART initiation, for a median of 7 samples. For every participant, serial HIV viral load, CD4+ T-cell count, ART history and demographic data were obtained. Genomic DNA was extracted from unsorted PBMC with a Qiagen kit on a QIAcube, with processing performed in batches of 12 samples. The immunoSEQ hsTCRB v3.0 assay was used at survey level resolution to sequence the TRB variable region. The target sequencing depth for TRB was roughly 40,000-55,000 T-cell genomes per sample. An Illumina MiSeq with a v3 150-cycle kit was used to sequence the pooled TRB libraries. As for the authors' bioinformatics: Analysis of repertoires was carried out in R inside a reproducible Nextflow workflow spanning QC, data transformation and analysis. LymphoSeq2, an R package for AIRR-Seq data exploration, was used to implement custom analyses. Four samples that yielded fewer than 5000 total TRB sequences were excluded, so that approximately 170 HIV repertoires were analyzed. Of the 188 retained HIV repertoires, under 65 were collected before and roughly 130 after ART initiation. Each repertoire was downsampled to 5000 TRB nucleotide sequences, and summary statistics were averaged across 100 downsampling iterations. The analysis kept only TRB sequences whose CDR3 regions were at least seven amino acids long. Diversity was assessed using a clonality score derived from Shannon entropy and using the Gini coefficient. Repertoire networks linked the top 5000 CDR3 amino acid sequences whenever two sequences differed by an edit distance of one. For TRB CDR3 amino acid sequences, antigen specificity groups and MHC restriction were predicted with GLIPH2. Known CMV, EBV, HIV or tissue antigen associations were flagged by matching CDR3 amino acid sequences against VDJdb and McPAS-TCR. Pre-ART, post-ART and control groups were compared with Wilcoxon signed-rank tests and Holm-Bonferroni correction. TCRdb provides this immuneACCESS table in a form limited to in-frame rearrangements. Some clones are lacking; in checked studies, under half of them reflect an unresolved V gene, and why the rest are absent is not known. For V, J and clone size, that table is used; D and trimming come from the DNA. Within this sample are approximately 32,000 clones, with 83% of them counted one time only. Jointly, the top ten make up 7.9% of the sample.

CDR1 SEHNR and CDR2 FQNEAQ were looked up in the germline V gene (reference sequence). Taken from cysteine to phenylalanine, the CDR3 has 14 residues. Of all the DNA, just the CDR3 is kept, 42 bases in frame from base 1. V gives up 1 base and J gives up 4 bases, and the segment between their germline ends measures 8 bases. This specimen was unsorted PBMCs, taken 0.4 years before starting antiretroviral therapy. This TCR came from a man aged 18 to 35 with HIV. The chain is encoded by TRBV7-9 joined to TRBJ2-1; the D gene identity is not certain. The CDR3 loop reads CASSLDMGYNEQFF. The sequenced DNA: TGTGCCAGCAGCTTAGATATGGGTTACAATGAGCAGTTCTTC.